Below, 22 T cell receptor beta chains from the same sample are listed, as sequenced in a study of immune heterogeneity within non-small cell lung tumors. With approximately 650 ng used per sample, the template was genomic DNA from bulk tumor. Spaced far apart, several biopsies were taken from each primary tumor during surgery. The cohort was untreated, with newly diagnosed non-small cell lung cancer undergoing curative surgery. It was with 32 V and 13 J primers that multiplex PCR amplified TCR beta CDR3. MiXCR, run by TCRdb on the multiplex PCR reads, gives a single entry per CDR3 protein. The repertoire consists of fewer than 12,000 distinct CDR3 sequences, with roughly 29% occurring once and the leading ten covering over 10%. Sample: lung tumor tissue. These receptors were obtained from a man aged 45-60 years with non-small cell lung cancer.

This clonotype is termed medium-sized. The chain uses TRBV25-1 and TRBJ1-2, with 8 bases matching TRBD1. The germline V gene has CDR1 MGHDK and CDR2 SYGVNS. The J segment lost 5 bases and the V segment lost 5 bases, leaving 10 bases of the junction unmatched. The CDR3 has 15 amino acids. This chain's CDR3 is CASSPRQGRRYGYTF. The CDR3, as DNA: TGTGCCAGCAGTCCCCGACAGGGGAGGAGGTATGGCTACACCTTC.

The sample holds many counts of this clonotype. The V gene is TRBV20-1, the J gene TRBJ2-7, with 13 bases aligning to TRBD2. Germline CDR1 DFQATT, CDR2 SNEGSKA (reference sequence). CDR3 length: 15 residues. Germline trimming cut 2 bases from V and 5 bases from J; bases unmatched to any gene: 6. The CDR3 sequence is CSARPGLAGVHEQYF. The CDR3 DNA reads TGCAGTGCTAGACCCGGACTAGCGGGAGTCCACGAGCAGTACTTC.

Judged by abundance, this clonotype is medium-sized (0.01 to 0.1%). The genes are TRBV28 and TRBJ2-7; no reliable D call. Deletions cut 4 bases from V and 6 bases from J, with 10 bases between. This CDR3 has 12 amino acids. Germline CDR1 MDHEN, CDR2 SYDVKM. CDR3 sequence (DNA): TGTGCCAGCAGTTCCCGACCGGGCGAGCAGTACTTC. Protein sequence: CASSSRPGEQYF.

This clonotype is deemed medium-sized. This chain joins TRBV6-1 and TRBJ1-5, with unresolved D. In germline, CDR1 is MNHNS, CDR2 SASEGT. This CDR3 contains 13 residues. The germline V and J ends were trimmed by 10 bases and 3 bases, with 13 bases remaining between them. The CDR3 DNA reads as TGTGCCACGGCGCGGACTTACAATCAGCCCCAGCATTTT. Residues: CATARTYNQPQHF.

In its sample, this clonotype was seen many times. The V call is TRBV3-1, the J call TRBJ2-7; D gene unclear. Between the trimmed V and J ends, which lost 1 base and 2 bases, there was a span of 9 bases. CDR3 length: 14 amino acids. Per germline, CDR1 LGHDT and CDR2 YNNKEL (reference sequence). In DNA, the CDR3 is TGTGCCAGCAGCCAAGTGGGCAGTACCTACGAGCAGTACTTC. Translating gives CASSQVGSTYEQYF.

In this sample, this clonotype turned up many times. V usage is TRBV5-1 and J usage is TRBJ2-1; D gene uncertain. V lost 4 bases and J 0 bases, leaving 11 bases between the germline ends. The CDR3 has 15 residues. Germline lookup yields CDR1 SGHRS and CDR2 YFSETQ. This CDR3 is CASSIAPSSYNEQFF. The CDR3 region has the DNA TGCGCCAGCAGCATTGCTCCTAGCTCCTACAATGAGCAGTTCTTC.

This clonotype counts as medium-sized. This sequence joins TRBV18 and TRBJ2-2, with TRBD2 as a possible D gene (6 bases). The CDR3 totals 14 residues. The germline gives CDR1 KGHSH, CDR2 LQKENI. V lost 7 bases and J 4 bases, leaving 13 bases between the germline ends. This CDR3 is CASLETAGTGELFF. CDR3 in DNA: TGTGCCAGCTTGGAGACAGCGGGCACCGGGGAGCTGTTTTTT.

Relative to its sample, this clonotype is medium-sized. The genes are TRBV12-3 or TRBV12-4 and TRBJ1-5; TRBD1 might be the D (6 bases). Trimming stripped 6 bases from V and 7 bases from J, with 22 bases between. The CDR3 spans 16 residues. CDR3 region: CASSPWTVNEGQPQHF. CDR3 sequence (DNA): TGTGCCAGCAGCCCTTGGACAGTTAACGAGGGACAGCCCCAGCATTTT.

This clonotype has only one observation. A much larger clone lies a single base off, so this may be a read error. The chain links TRBV7-9 to TRBJ1-3; D is undetermined. Germline assignment: CDR1 SEHNR and CDR2 FQNEAQ (reference sequence). The CDR3 has 13 residues. CDR3 in amino acids: CASGFNSGNTIYF. In nucleotides, the CDR3 is TGTGCCAGCGGCTTCAACAGCGGAAACACCATATATTTT.

There are a few counts of this clonotype. This sequence joins TRBV4-2 and TRBJ2-5, with 14 bases fitting TRBD2. The ends lost 4 bases at V and 2 bases at J; junction bases unmatched: 3. The CDR3 contains 16 residues. The germline V gene has CDR1 LGHNA and CDR2 YNFKEQ. CDR3 DNA sequence: TGTGCCAGCAGCCCGACTAGCGGGAGGGAACAAGAGACCCAGTACTTC. Protein: CASSPTSGREQETQYF.

This clonotype was detected many times. The chain combines TRBV10-3 with TRBJ2-5; 11 bases fit TRBD1. Germline values: CDR1 ENHRY, CDR2 SYGVKD. V was pared by 5 bases and J by 1 base, with 3 bases of the junction left unmatched. The CDR3 contains 15 residues. Here the CDR3 DNA reads TGTGCCATCAGTACGGGACAGGGGGTCCAAGAGACCCAGTACTTC. Protein sequence: CAISTGQGVQETQYF.

This clonotype counts as medium-sized. The chain uses TRBV6-1 and TRBJ1-6; D perhaps matches TRBD1 (6 bases). This CDR3 has 16 residues. Deletions cut 5 bases from V and 7 bases from J, with 18 bases between. Looked up from germline, CDR1 is MNHNS and CDR2 is SASEGT. The CDR3, as DNA: TGTGCCAGCAGTCCTTCCTTTACAGGGCAGAATTCACCCCTCCACTTT. Protein sequence: CASSPSFTGQNSPLHF.

This clonotype ranks as medium-sized. The chain recombines TRBV20-1 with TRBJ2-1; 7 nucleotides align to TRBD2. CDR1 is DFQATT and CDR2 is SNEGSKA in the germline V gene (reference sequence). This CDR3 spans 14 amino acids. J gave up 5 bases and V 3 bases, and 7 bases lay outside the gene matches. Here the CDR3 reads CSASWSSGNNEQFF. Written as DNA, the CDR3 is TGCAGTGCTAGTTGGTCTAGCGGTAACAATGAGCAGTTCTTC.

This clonotype is medium-sized. The chain carries TRBV6-1 and TRBJ2-1, with 10 nucleotides matching TRBD2. This CDR3 is built from 15 residues. Germline CDR1 MNHNS, CDR2 SASEGT. V shed 4 bases and J 9 bases; nucleotides not matched to a gene: 9. The CDR3 coding sequence is TGTGCCAGCAGTGTAGCGGGGGGAGACTCAGGTGAGCAGTTCTTC. This codes for CASSVAGGDSGEQFF.

Relative to its sample, this clonotype is medium-sized. J is TRBJ2-7 and V is TRBV30, with 9 bases lining up with TRBD2. Germline values: CDR1 GTSNPN, CDR2 SVGIG (reference sequence). There are 16 residues in the CDR3. J gave up 4 bases and V 3 bases, and 13 bases lay outside the gene matches. CDR3 in amino acids: CAWSAPLAGRTYEQYF. The CDR3 nucleotides read TGTGCCTGGAGCGCCCCTCTAGCGGGGAGGACATACGAGCAGTACTTC.

This clonotype was observed a handful of times. This chain connects TRBV29-1 to TRBJ1-1; D possibly corresponds to TRBD1 (5 bases). This CDR3 contains 12 residues. Germline lookup yields CDR1 SQVTM and CDR2 ANQGSEA. Written as DNA, the CDR3 is TGCAGAGCGGGAGGGGACGACACTGAAGCTTTCTTT. This encodes CRAGGDDTEAFF.

Only a few counts were recorded for this clonotype. The V and J genes are TRBV5-1 and TRBJ2-1; the match to TRBD1 covers 10 bases. From germline, CDR1 is SGHRS and CDR2 YFSETQ. This CDR3 comprises 15 residues. The V gene end was trimmed by 5 bases and the J gene end by 7 bases; junction bases not matched to a gene: 9. DNA of the CDR3: TGCGCCAGCAGTTCCGGGACAGGGGAAGTAAATGAGCAGTTCTTC. Residues: CASSSGTGEVNEQFF.

This clonotype was recorded only once. A single base separates this from a much larger clone, so it may be a read error. The chain carries TRBV7-2 and TRBJ2-3; TRBD1 matches 7 bases. Looked up from germline, CDR1 is SGHTA and CDR2 is FQGNSA. V was clipped by 6 bases and J by 4 bases; unmatched bases: 4. This CDR3 has 13 residues. CDR3: CASRGQTPDTQYF. The CDR3 bases are TGTGCCAGCAGGGGACAGACGCCAGATACGCAGTATTTT.

This clonotype was detected many times. The chain uses TRBV18 and TRBJ1-3; TRBD1 agrees at 7 bases. With 3 bases clipped from V and 2 bases from J, the junction kept 4 bases outside the gene matches. The CDR3 spans 15 residues. Germline CDR1 and CDR2: KGHSH and LQKENI. CDR3 protein: CASSPQGVAGNTIYF. The CDR3 DNA is TGTGCCAGCTCACCCCAGGGGGTAGCTGGAAACACCATATATTTT.

This sequence joins TRBV5-1 and TRBJ2-7, with D uncertain. V gave up 2 bases and J gave up 5 bases, with 8 bases separating them. Germline loops: CDR1 SGHRS, CDR2 YFSETQ. This CDR3 is built from 12 residues. The CDR3, as DNA: TGCGCCAGCAGCTTTTCTGGCCACGAGCAGTACTTC. Its translation: CASSFSGHEQYF.

In this sample, this clonotype turned up many times. This sequence joins TRBV7-8 and TRBJ1-4; TRBD1 is a possible D gene (5 bases). CDR1 SGHVS and CDR2 FQNEAQ come from the germline V gene. The V end lost 3 bases, the J end lost 8 bases, and 19 bases lay between the germline ends. This CDR3 region has 16 residues. The CDR3 region has the DNA TGTGCCAGCAGCTTTCAAAGGGGTCGGCTTTCGGAAAAACTGTTTTTT. Residues: CASSFQRGRLSEKLFF. The full variable domain, in which reference TRBV7-8 and TRBJ1-4 provide the parts outside the CDR3, is GAGVSQSPRYKVAKRGQDVALRCDPISGHVSLFWYQQALGQGPEFLTYFQNEAQLDKSGLPSDRFFAERPEGSVSTLKIQRTQQEDSAVYLCASSFQRGRLSEKLFFGSGTQLSVL.

The sample holds many counts of this clonotype. The chain employs TRBV30 and TRBJ2-2; 7 bases are shared with TRBD1. The CDR3 spans 15 residues. Germline V gene lookup returns CDR1 GTSNPN and CDR2 SVGIG (reference sequence). After removal of 5 bases from V and 0 bases from J, the junction contained 6 bases not matched to a gene. The CDR3 DNA reads TGTGCCTGGGACAGGGTGAGGACGAACACCGGGGAGCTGTTTTTT. This codes for CAWDRVRTNTGELFF.